Presented here are 8 T cell receptor beta chains from one specimen sequenced in a study of CD8+CD57+ T cells in acquired aplastic anemia. The template for TCR beta VDJ and CDR3 sequence profiling was genomic DNA. TCRdb ran MiXCR on the reads and lists one entry per CDR3 protein. The table shows 98,000 or so distinct CDR3 sequences, with roughly 51% occurring only once. Sequenced material: sorted CD4+, CD8+, or CD8+CD57+ T cells (not recorded which) from PBMCs. These receptors were taken from a human donor in good health, serving as a control.

The chain links TRBV2 to TRBJ1-4; TRBD1 might be the D (6 bases). The CDR3 runs 15 residues. Germline loops: CDR1 SNHLY, CDR2 FYNNEI. V shed 2 bases and J shed 3 bases, with 10 bases lying between them. CDR3 region: CASSEQGKANEKLFF. CDR3 in DNA: TGTGCCAGCAGTGAACAGGGGAAGGCTAATGAAAAACTGTTTTTT.

This chain connects TRBV9 to TRBJ1-1, with 10 bases aligning to TRBD1. In germline, CDR1 is SGDLS, CDR2 YYNGEE. The V gene end was trimmed by 4 bases and the J gene end by 0 bases; junction bases not matched to a gene: 3. This CDR3 contains 15 residues. In nucleotides, the CDR3 is TGTGCCAGCAGCCCGGGACAGGGGATGAACACTGAAGCTTTCTTT. It yields the protein CASSPGQGMNTEAFF.

This clonotype was counted ten times or more. V usage is TRBV27 and J usage is TRBJ1-2, with 10 bases fitting TRBD1. Germline values: CDR1 MNHEY, CDR2 SMNVEV (reference sequence). Unmatched junction bases numbered 10, after V lost 3 bases and J lost 9 bases. The CDR3 extends over 15 amino acids. CDR3 DNA: TGTGCCAGCAGTTTGGCAACCGGGACAGGGGTACGCTACACCTTC. It translates to CASSLATGTGVRYTF.

A single count supports this clonotype. V gene TRBV2 combines with J gene TRBJ1-2, with 7 bases fitting TRBD1. Trimming took 6 bases from V and 8 from J; bases not matched to a gene: 9. The CDR3 totals 13 residues. Germline V gives CDR1 SNHLY, CDR2 FYNNEI. CDR3 sequence (DNA): TGTGCCAGCAGGGATGACAGGGAGGAAGGCTACACCTTC. Protein: CASRDDREEGYTF.

This clonotype was seen many times. The chain carries TRBV9 and TRBJ1-2; D is unclear. With 4 bases removed from V and 1 base from J, the gap between germline ends came to 8 bases. From germline, CDR1 is SGDLS and CDR2 YYNGEE. The CDR3 consists of 13 residues. CDR3 nucleotide sequence: TGTGCCAGCAGCCACGAGGGTAACTATGGCTACACCTTC. Its translation is CASSHEGNYGYTF.

The chain carries TRBV24-1 and TRBJ2-3; no firm D call. From germline, CDR1 is KGHDR and CDR2 SFDVKD. The length of the CDR3 is 11 residues. Trimming left V 6 bases short and J 6 bases short, with 6 bases between. CDR3 DNA: TGTGCCACCAGTCACGGGGATACGCAGTATTTT. Encoded protein: CATSHGDTQYF.

The chain carries TRBV10-3 and TRBJ1-6; no clear D. Deletions cut 10 bases from V and 5 bases from J, with 18 bases between. Germline V gene data show CDR1 as ENHRY and CDR2 as SYGVKD. The CDR3 loop spans 15 amino acids. CDR3 sequence (DNA): TGTGCCAGCACCCGGCGGGATTGGGATAATTCACCCCTCCACTTT. Protein: CASTRRDWDNSPLHF.

This rearrangement joins TRBV20-1 to TRBJ1-2; the D gene is possibly TRBD1 (6 bases). The CDR3 sequence is 16 residues long. Trimming shortened V by 1 base and J by 5 bases, and 20 bases separated the two germline ends. In germline, CDR1 is DFQATT, CDR2 SNEGSKA (reference sequence). The CDR3, as DNA: TGCAGTGCTAGAGGGCAAGAGAGGGGGGGTTGGTATGGCTACACCTTC. Amino acids: CSARGQERGGWYGYTF.